This TCR beta chain was captured in a study of blood T cell repertoires in COVID-19. Study background: Samples of COVID-19 (acute and convalescent) were obtained from the United States, Italy and Spain. Sources were T cells, B-cell-depleted T cells, or PBMCs; the material itself was cDNA or gDNA.

The ends lost 0 bases at V and 3 bases at J; junction bases unmatched: 0. Germline loops: CDR1 LGHNA, CDR2 YNFKEQ. This CDR3 has 15 residues. In the original workflow: Quantification of nucleated cells was approximated via reference gene primer amplification. The data were produced by immunoSEQ multiplex PCR, yet TCRdb's version contains in-frame clones alone and is incomplete. That table furnishes V, J and clone size, whereas the DNA furnished D and trimming. The sample has 150,000 or so clones, around 88% seen once. V gene TRBV4-2 combines with J gene TRBJ2-1; 9 bases agree with TRBD1. The clonotype comes from a human donor in a cohort sampled during active COVID-19. Sequenced sample: peripheral blood. DNA of the CDR3: TGTGCCAGCAGCCAAGAGGGACAGGGCTACAATGAGCAGTTCTTC. Protein product: CASSQEGQGYNEQFF.